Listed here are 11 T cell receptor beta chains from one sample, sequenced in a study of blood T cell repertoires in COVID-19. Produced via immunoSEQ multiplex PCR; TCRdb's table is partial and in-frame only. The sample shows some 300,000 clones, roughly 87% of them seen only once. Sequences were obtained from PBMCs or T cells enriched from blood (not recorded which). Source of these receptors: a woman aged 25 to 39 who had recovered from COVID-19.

The CDR3: CASSLFLFITGSYEQYF. DNA of the CDR3: TGTGCCAGCAGCTTGTTTTTGTTTATAACAGGCTCCTACGAGCAGTACTTC. The gene calls are TRBV5-5 and TRBJ2-7; D might be TRBD1 (5 bases). The CDR3 has 17 residues. Looked up from germline, CDR1 is SGHKS and CDR2 is YYEKEE (reference sequence). Trimming left V 1 base short and J 0 bases short, with 17 bases between.

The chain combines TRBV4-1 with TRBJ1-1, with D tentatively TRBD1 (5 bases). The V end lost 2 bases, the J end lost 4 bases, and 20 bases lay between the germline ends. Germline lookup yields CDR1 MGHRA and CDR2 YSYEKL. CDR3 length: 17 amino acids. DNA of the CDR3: TGCGCCAGCAGCCAAACTCCGGGACGGGGGATCGTCACTGAAGCTTTCTTT. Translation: CASSQTPGRGIVTEAFF.

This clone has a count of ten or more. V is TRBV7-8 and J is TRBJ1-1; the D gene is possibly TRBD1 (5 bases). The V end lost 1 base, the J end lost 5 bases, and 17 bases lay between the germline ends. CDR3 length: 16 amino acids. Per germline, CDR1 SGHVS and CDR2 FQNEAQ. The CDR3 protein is CASSLVQGGGTTEAFF. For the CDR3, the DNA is TGTGCCAGCAGCTTAGTCCAGGGCGGGGGTACGACTGAAGCTTTCTTT.

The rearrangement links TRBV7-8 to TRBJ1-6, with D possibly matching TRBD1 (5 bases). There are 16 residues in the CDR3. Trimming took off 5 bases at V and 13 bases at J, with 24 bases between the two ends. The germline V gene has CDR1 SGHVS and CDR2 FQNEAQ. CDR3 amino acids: CASSVGGIWVPSPLHF. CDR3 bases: TGTGCCAGCAGCGTGGGGGGAATTTGGGTTCCTTCCCCCCTCCACTTT. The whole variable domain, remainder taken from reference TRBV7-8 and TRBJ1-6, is GAGVSQSPRYKVAKRGQDVALRCDPISGHVSLFWYQQALGQGPEFLTYFQNEAQLDKSGLPSDRFFAERPEGSVSTLKIQRTQQEDSAVYLCASSVGGIWVPSPLHFGNGTRLTVT.

For the CDR3, the DNA is TGTGCCAGCAGTTTAGCCAGCGATAGCAATCAGCCCCAGCATTTT. This sequence encodes CASSLASDSNQPQHF. The chain joins TRBV27 to TRBJ1-5; D is unresolved. The CDR3 covers 15 residues. V lost 2 bases, J lost 0 bases, and 8 bases lay in between. From germline, CDR1 is MNHEY and CDR2 SMNVEV (reference sequence).

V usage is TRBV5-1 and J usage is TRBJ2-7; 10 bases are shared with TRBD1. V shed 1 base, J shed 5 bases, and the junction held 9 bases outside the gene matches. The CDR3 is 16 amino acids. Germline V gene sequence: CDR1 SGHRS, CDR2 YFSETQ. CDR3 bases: TGCGCCAGCAGCTTGCTCACCGGGACAGGGGTCCACGAGCAGTACTTC. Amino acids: CASSLLTGTGVHEQYF.

In DNA form, the CDR3 reads TGTGCCAGCCGACAACCGGGACAATCGAACACTGAAGCTTTCTTT. It encodes CASRQPGQSNTEAFF. The chain is built from TRBV18 and TRBJ1-1; TRBD1 is a possible D gene (6 bases). The CDR3 runs 15 residues. Germline V lookup: CDR1 KGHSH, CDR2 LQKENI. Trimming took off 8 bases at V and 1 base at J, with 17 bases between the two ends.

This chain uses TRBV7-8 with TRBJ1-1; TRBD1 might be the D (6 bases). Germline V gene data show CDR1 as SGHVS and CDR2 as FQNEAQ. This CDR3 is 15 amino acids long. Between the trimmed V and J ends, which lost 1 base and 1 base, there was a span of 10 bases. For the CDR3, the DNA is TGTGCCAGCAGCTTAGAGACAGGCCGGAACACTGAAGCTTTCTTT. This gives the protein CASSLETGRNTEAFF.

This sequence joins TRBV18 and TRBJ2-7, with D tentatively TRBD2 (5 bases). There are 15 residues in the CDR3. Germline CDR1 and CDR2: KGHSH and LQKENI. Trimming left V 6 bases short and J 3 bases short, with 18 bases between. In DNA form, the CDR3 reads TGTGCCAGCTCGCCTTCCTCCGGGGTCGGCTACGAGCAGTACTTC. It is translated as CASSPSSGVGYEQYF.

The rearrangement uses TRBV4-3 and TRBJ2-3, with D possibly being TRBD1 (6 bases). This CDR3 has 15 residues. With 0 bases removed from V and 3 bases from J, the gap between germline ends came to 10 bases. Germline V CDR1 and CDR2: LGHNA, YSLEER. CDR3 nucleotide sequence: TGCGCCAGCAGCCAAGAGGCCAGGGGAACAGATACGCAGTATTTT. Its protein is CASSQEARGTDTQYF.

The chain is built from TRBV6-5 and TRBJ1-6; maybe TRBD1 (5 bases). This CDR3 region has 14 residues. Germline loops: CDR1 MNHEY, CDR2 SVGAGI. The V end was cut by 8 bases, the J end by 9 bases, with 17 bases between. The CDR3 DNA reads TGTGCCAGCCCCCAGGGATGGGGTAGTTCACCCCTCCACTTT. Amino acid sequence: CASPQGWGSSPLHF.